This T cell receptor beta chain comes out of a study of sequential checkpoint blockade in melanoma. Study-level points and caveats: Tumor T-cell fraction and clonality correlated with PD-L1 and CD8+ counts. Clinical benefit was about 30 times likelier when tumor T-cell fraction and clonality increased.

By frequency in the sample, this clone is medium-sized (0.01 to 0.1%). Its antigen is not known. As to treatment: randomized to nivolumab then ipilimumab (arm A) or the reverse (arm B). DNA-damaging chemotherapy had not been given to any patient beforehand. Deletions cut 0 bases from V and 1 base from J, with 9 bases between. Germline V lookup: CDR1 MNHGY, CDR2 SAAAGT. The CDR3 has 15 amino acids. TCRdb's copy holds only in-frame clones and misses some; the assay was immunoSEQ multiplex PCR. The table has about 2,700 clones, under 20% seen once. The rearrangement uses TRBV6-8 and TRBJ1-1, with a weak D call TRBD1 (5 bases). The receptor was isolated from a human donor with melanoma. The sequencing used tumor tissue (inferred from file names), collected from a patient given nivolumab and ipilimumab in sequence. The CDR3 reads CASSYSYQGNTEAFF. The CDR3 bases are TGTGCCAGCAGTTACTCGTATCAGGGGAACACTGAAGCTTTCTTT.